These 9 T cell receptor beta chains share one sample of origin, sequenced in a study of CD8 T cells in Susac syndrome. RNA amounts of 0.5 to 1 ug underwent reverse transcription with random hexamers. TCRdb re-analysed the immunoSEQ multiplex PCR reads in MiXCR, keeping a single row per CDR3 protein. The sample consists of 200,000 to 250,000 distinct CDR3 sequences, 85% to 95% of them appearing once. Sequenced input: CD4+ T cells from PBMCs. The source of these receptors is a human donor with multiple sclerosis.

The chain links TRBV29-1 to TRBJ2-2; possibly TRBD1 for D (6 bases). Germline V gives CDR1 SQVTM, CDR2 ANQGSEA. The CDR3 runs 14 residues. Trimming removed 6 bases at V and 1 base at J, with 12 bases between. The CDR3 DNA reads as TGCAGCGTGACATTGACAGGGAACACCGGGGAGCTGTTTTTT. It encodes CSVTLTGNTGELFF.

The chain employs TRBV20-1 and TRBJ2-1; TRBD1 aligns across 11 bases. The CDR3 runs 15 residues. V dropped 3 bases and J dropped 6; count of bases not matched to a gene: 7. The germline CDR1 and CDR2 sequences are DFQATT and SNEGSKA (reference sequence). As DNA, the CDR3 is TGCAGTGCTAGCCCCGGGACAGGGGGAATCAATGAGCAGTTCTTC. This codes for CSASPGTGGINEQFF.

This chain joins TRBV24-1 and TRBJ2-1; D may correspond to TRBD1 or TRBD2 (5 bases each). The CDR3 has 14 residues. Germline loops: CDR1 KGHDR, CDR2 SFDVKD. Between the trimmed V and J ends, which lost 5 bases and 5 bases, there was a span of 12 bases. The chain's CDR3 is CATSGEGPDNEQFF. The CDR3 DNA is TGTGCCACCAGTGGCGAGGGGCCCGACAATGAGCAGTTCTTC.

The chain couples TRBV29-1 to TRBJ1-1, with D possibly matching TRBD1 (6 bases). Looked up from germline, CDR1 is SQVTM and CDR2 is ANQGSEA. V was shortened by 3 bases and J by 5 bases, with 13 bases between the two germline ends. The CDR3 spans 13 residues. The CDR3 bases are TGCAGCGTTGACAACGGAGGGGGGACTGAAGCTTTCTTT. Amino acids: CSVDNGGGTEAFF.

This chain uses TRBV29-1 with TRBJ2-3; D is unresolved. The ends were cut back, 5 bases at V and 2 bases at J, with 11 bases in the middle. The length of the CDR3 is 13 residues. Per the germline V gene, CDR1 is SQVTM and CDR2 is ANQGSEA. The DNA of the CDR3 is TGCAGCGTTAAAACAGTTCTCACAGATACGCAGTATTTT. Its protein product is CSVKTVLTDTQYF.

This clonotype was detected once. CDR3 sequence: CASSLRLSTEAFF. The CDR3 DNA follows: TGTGCCAGCAGTTTACGGTTATCAACTGAAGCTTTCTTT. This chain uses TRBV12-3 or TRBV12-4 with TRBJ1-1; D gene unclear. The CDR3 is made up of 13 amino acids. The V end lost 2 bases, the J end lost 5 bases, and 9 bases lay between the germline ends.

The chain uses TRBV7-9 and TRBJ2-1, with 8 positions matching TRBD1. Trimming took 6 bases from V and 1 from J; bases not matched to a gene: 5. The V gene's germline CDR1 is SEHNR and CDR2 FQNEAQ (reference sequence). The CDR3 runs to 15 residues. CDR3 in amino acids: CASRQQGGSYNEQFF. CDR3 nucleotides: TGTGCCAGCAGACAACAGGGGGGATCCTACAATGAGCAGTTCTTC.

J is TRBJ2-3 and V is TRBV29-1; D unclear. V lost 6 bases, J lost 2 bases, and 12 bases lay in between. The CDR3 spans 13 residues. Germline lookup yields CDR1 SQVTM and CDR2 ANQGSEA. This CDR3 reads CSVQNMDTDTQYF. The CDR3 DNA reads as TGCAGCGTCCAAAACATGGACACAGATACGCAGTATTTT.

The sample holds a few counts of this clonotype. This chain connects TRBV30 to TRBJ1-1; D remains ambiguous. Trimming took 0 bases from V and 1 from J, leaving 6 bases between them. This CDR3 is built from 13 residues. The germline CDR1 and CDR2 sequences are GTSNPN and SVGIG (reference sequence). The CDR3 region has the DNA TGTGCCTGGAGTGTAGGAGCGAACACTGAAGCTTTCTTT. Residues: CAWSVGANTEAFF.